This T cell receptor beta chain was sequenced for a study of T-cell reconstitution after alpha-beta-depleted transplantation in children. The TCRbeta library was prepared with unique molecular identifiers. TCRdb reanalysed the PCR reads using MiXCR and keeps one entry per CDR3 protein. Of around 200,000 distinct CDR3 sequences in the sample, about 11% were seen once. This clonotype was recorded many times. This CDR3 is built from 13 residues. Trimming cost V 4 bases and J 0 bases, with 8 bases left between them. Germline V gene sequence: CDR1 SGHRS, CDR2 YFSETQ. This TCR was sampled from a child in the first two years of life with acute myeloid leukemia, due to receive a stem cell transplant. The J gene is TRBJ2-7, the V gene TRBV5-1; TRBD1 is a possible D gene (6 bases). Here the sequenced sample was PBMCs, taken before TCRalphabeta/CD19-depleted stem cell transplant. CDR3 coding DNA: TGCGCCAGCAGCGTAGGGGGCTCCTACGAGCAGTACTTC. Translating it yields CASSVGGSYEQYF.